One sample yielded the 31 T cell receptor beta chains listed below, sequenced in a study of OX40 agonist ivuxolimab in advanced cancers. TCRdb's table, derived via immunoSEQ multiplex PCR, lists solely in-frame clones and lacks some. This sample yields roughly 64,000 clones, of which around 83% are seen a single time; around 5% belongs to the top ten. This specimen consisted of CD4+ or CD8+ T cells sorted from blood, obtained in a trial of the OX40 agonist ivuxolimab. Receptor source: an adult with an advanced solid tumor such as melanoma, head and neck, liver or kidney cancer.

This clone was seen a few times. This chain uses TRBV2 with TRBJ1-1, with D possibly being TRBD1 (5 bases). The germline V and J ends were trimmed by 3 bases and 6 bases, with 11 bases remaining between them. Germline V gene data show CDR1 as SNHLY and CDR2 as FYNNEI. The CDR3 has 13 amino acids. CDR3 nucleotides: TGTGCCAGCAGTGAGAGCAGGGACGCTGAAGCTTTCTTT. This codes for CASSESRDAEAFF.

V and J are TRBV30 and TRBJ2-7; 7 bases map to TRBD2. Trimming at V came to 4 bases and at J to 7 bases, leaving 7 bases not matched to a gene. Germline CDR1 and CDR2: GTSNPN and SVGIG (reference sequence). CDR3 size: 12 residues. For the CDR3, the DNA is TGTGCCTGGAACGCGGGAGCGGGAGAGCAGTACTTC. Protein: CAWNAGAGEQYF. Looking up the rest from reference TRBV30 and TRBJ2-7 gives the full variable domain: SQTIHQWPATLVQPVGSPLSLECTVEGTSNPNLYWYRQAAGRGLQLLFYSVGIGQISSEVPQNLSASRPQDRQFILSSKKLLLSDSGFYLCAWNAGAGEQYFGPGTRLTVT.

J is TRBJ2-7 and V is TRBV5-1; 7 nucleotides line up with TRBD1. The J segment lost 0 bases and the V segment lost 6 bases, leaving 6 bases of the junction unmatched. Per germline, CDR1 SGHRS and CDR2 YFSETQ. There are 14 residues in the CDR3. The CDR3 loop reads CASTTGTASYEQYF. CDR3 in DNA: TGCGCCAGCACGACCGGGACAGCCTCCTACGAGCAGTACTTC.

This clone was recorded a few times. In nucleotides, the CDR3 is TGTGCCAGCAGCTTGTCTAGTGAAGCTTTCTTT. It yields the protein CASSLSSEAFF. This chain connects TRBV7-9 to TRBJ1-1; D is unresolved. Trimming took off 3 bases at V and 7 bases at J, with 6 bases between the two ends. CDR1 is SEHNR and CDR2 is FQNEAQ in the germline V gene (reference sequence). The CDR3 contains 11 residues.

V and J are TRBV7-8 and TRBJ1-5; D is uncertain. Germline assignment: CDR1 SGHVS and CDR2 FQNEAQ. The ends were cut back, 5 bases at V and 7 bases at J, with 9 bases in the middle. CDR3 size: 12 residues. CDR3 sequence: CASSRSQQPQHF. The DNA of the CDR3 is TGTGCCAGCAGCCGGAGTCAGCAGCCCCAGCATTTT.

The J gene is TRBJ1-1, the V gene TRBV9; tentatively, D is TRBD1 (5 bases). Germline V lookup: CDR1 SGDLS, CDR2 YYNGEE. CDR3 length equals 15 residues. V shed 3 bases and J shed 0 bases, with 12 bases lying between them. For the CDR3, the DNA is TGTGCCAGCAGCGGTCGACAGAATTTGAACACTGAAGCTTTCTTT. Translation: CASSGRQNLNTEAFF.

The chain combines TRBV5-4 with TRBJ1-5; D may be TRBD1 (5 bases). V lost 1 base, J lost 5 bases, and 10 bases lay in between. The CDR3 runs to 14 residues. Germline CDR1 SGHNT, CDR2 YYREEE (reference sequence). In nucleotides, the CDR3 is TGTGCCAGCAGCTTGTGGGGGGGGGATCAGCCCCAGCATTTT. Amino acids: CASSLWGGDQPQHF. Full variable domain (outside the CDR3, taken from reference TRBV5-4 and TRBJ1-5): ETGVTQSPTHLIKTRGQQVTLRCSSQSGHNTVSWYQQALGQGPQFIFQYYREEENGRGNFPPRFSGLQFPNYSSELNVNALELDDSALYLCASSLWGGDQPQHFGDGTRLSIL.

This chain links TRBV4-3 with TRBJ1-2; no definite D call. Trimming left V 0 bases short and J 0 bases short, with 8 bases between. CDR1 LGHNA and CDR2 YSLEER come from the germline V gene. This CDR3 has 15 residues. In DNA, the CDR3 is TGCGCCAGCAGCCAAGATGTTTCAGCTAACTATGGCTACACCTTC. Translating it yields CASSQDVSANYGYTF.

This clone appeared a single time. The chain is built from TRBV28 and TRBJ1-5, with D tentatively TRBD1 (6 bases). In germline, CDR1 is MDHEN, CDR2 SYDVKM. The V end lost 1 base, the J end lost 6 bases, and 10 bases lay between the germline ends. This CDR3 contains 14 residues. For the CDR3, the DNA is TGTGCCAGCAGTTTATCCCGGGGGCGTCAGCCCCAGCATTTT. It translates to CASSLSRGRQPQHF.

The chain carries TRBV6-1 and TRBJ2-2; a weak D match, TRBD1 (7 bases). This CDR3 region has 15 residues. V lost 6 bases and J lost 5, with 16 bases in between. Germline values: CDR1 MNHNS, CDR2 SASEGT. The CDR3 region has the DNA TGTGCCAGCAGGGCTGACAGGGCGGGAACCGGGGAGCTGTTTTTT. Its translation: CASRADRAGTGELFF.

V is TRBV19 and J is TRBJ2-3, with 7 bases that match TRBD1. V gave up 4 bases and J gave up 2 bases; unmatched junction bases: 9. CDR3 length equals 16 residues. Germline values: CDR1 LNHDA, CDR2 SQIVND (reference sequence). CDR3 sequence: CASSTGTDISTDTQYF. In nucleotides, the CDR3 is TGTGCCAGTAGTACGGGGACAGACATTTCCACAGATACGCAGTATTTT.

J is TRBJ2-1 and V is TRBV5-1, with 9 positions matching TRBD1. V lost 2 bases to trimming and J lost 7 bases; unmatched junction nucleotides: 4. This CDR3 has 14 residues. Germline lookup yields CDR1 SGHRS and CDR2 YFSETQ. The CDR3 loop reads CASSFGDRANEQFF. As DNA, the CDR3 is TGCGCCAGCAGCTTCGGGGACAGGGCGAATGAGCAGTTCTTC.

In this sample, this clone is large. The sample contains more than one DNA sequence encoding this CDR3. The CDR3 loop reads CASSIGGFAGELFF. As DNA, the CDR3 is TGTGCCAGTAGTATAGGTGGTTTCGCCGGGGAGCTGTTTTTT. The genes are TRBV19 and TRBJ2-2; D unclear. This CDR3 has 14 residues. The germline CDR1 and CDR2 sequences are LNHDA and SQIVND (reference sequence). The V gene lost 1 base and the J gene lost 6 bases, with 9 bases spanning the gap.

The V and J genes are TRBV6-6 and TRBJ1-5, with 10 bases that match TRBD1. The CDR3 is made up of 15 amino acids. The germline CDR1 and CDR2 sequences are MNHNY and SVGAGI (reference sequence). After removal of 6 bases from V and 6 bases from J, the junction contained 8 bases not matched to a gene. CDR3 bases: TGTGCCAGCAGCGATCGACAGGGGGCGAGTCAGCCCCAGCATTTT. This gives the protein CASSDRQGASQPQHF.

This clone appeared a single time. The rearrangement joins TRBV5-4 to TRBJ2-3; TRBD1 aligns across 7 bases. The CDR3 length is 14 residues. Germline CDR1 is SGHNT and CDR2 is YYREEE (reference sequence). The junction had 4 bases not matched to a gene; V was cut back by 4 bases and J by 2 bases. CDR3 amino acids: CASSPGTDTDTQYF. CDR3 nucleotides: TGTGCCAGCAGCCCCGGGACAGACACAGATACGCAGTATTTT.

This rearrangement joins TRBV5-1 to TRBJ2-4, with D possibly TRBD2 on 5 matching bases. The ends were cut back, 2 bases at V and 5 bases at J, with 14 bases in the middle. Germline CDR1 and CDR2: SGHRS and YFSETQ. The CDR3 spans 15 residues. CDR3 region: CASSFLGQLENIQYF. CDR3 nucleotide sequence: TGCGCCAGCAGCTTTCTGGGCCAACTAGAAAACATTCAGTACTTC.

As for this clone: At one end, the junction sequence differs from germline, possibly due to a read error. The rearrangement links TRBV15 to TRBJ2-7; maybe TRBD1 (6 bases). This CDR3 has 14 amino acids. The germline V gene has CDR1 LNHNV and CDR2 YYDKDF (reference sequence). Here the CDR3 DNA reads TGTGCCACCAGGAGAGCAACAGGGACCTACGAGCAGTACTTC. This sequence encodes CATRRATGTYEQYF.

The chain recombines TRBV28 with TRBJ2-4, with TRBD1 matching over 9 bases. Germline trimming cut 7 bases from V and 7 bases from J; bases unmatched to any gene: 8. The V gene's germline CDR1 is MDHEN and CDR2 SYDVKM. The CDR3 length is 14 residues. CDR3 amino acids: CASTVTGGTNIQYF. As DNA, the CDR3 is TGTGCCAGCACCGTTACAGGGGGCACTAACATTCAGTACTTC.

This clone was seen a few times. The rearrangement joins TRBV30 to TRBJ2-7, with unresolved D. Trimming removed 1 base at V and 1 base at J, with 5 bases between. This CDR3 spans 12 amino acids. Germline V lookup: CDR1 GTSNPN, CDR2 SVGIG (reference sequence). The CDR3 DNA is TGTGCCTGGAGTGGAGGATCCTACGAGCAGTACTTC. This translates into CAWSGGSYEQYF.

This chain links TRBV4-2 with TRBJ2-7; TRBD2 aligns across 7 bases. The CDR3 extends over 15 amino acids. CDR1 LGHNA and CDR2 YNFKEQ come from the germline V gene. V was clipped by 0 bases and J by 0 bases; unmatched bases: 2. The CDR3 reads CASSQEPSGSYEQYF. The DNA of the CDR3 is TGTGCCAGCAGCCAAGAACCTAGCGGCTCCTACGAGCAGTACTTC.

The chain uses TRBV29-1 and TRBJ1-1, with TRBD1 matching over 12 bases. The germline V gene encodes CDR1 SQVTM and CDR2 ANQGSEA. The CDR3 loop spans 14 amino acids. V lost 3 bases, J lost 5 bases, and 4 bases stayed unmatched. DNA for the CDR3: TGCAGCGTTGAGGGACAGGGGGCGGGGACTGAAGCTTTCTTT. Its translation is CSVEGQGAGTEAFF.

J is TRBJ2-5 and V is TRBV5-1; D perhaps matches TRBD1 (6 bases). The CDR3 has 15 amino acids. CDR1 SGHRS and CDR2 YFSETQ come from the germline V gene. V lost 4 bases, J lost 1 base, and 14 bases lay in between. CDR3 sequence: CASSETGMFQETQYF. The DNA of the CDR3 is TGCGCCAGCAGCGAAACAGGGATGTTCCAAGAGACCCAGTACTTC.

The chain couples TRBV2 to TRBJ2-1, with D perhaps TRBD2 (5 bases). Germline V CDR1 and CDR2: SNHLY, FYNNEI. This CDR3 contains 14 residues. Trimming took 7 bases from V and 0 from J, leaving 10 bases between them. CDR3 sequence: CASKEVSSYNEQFF. The DNA of the CDR3 is TGTGCCAGCAAGGAGGTGAGCTCCTACAATGAGCAGTTCTTC.

The chain couples TRBV19 to TRBJ1-2; D possibly corresponds to TRBD1 (5 bases). Trimming pared 4 bases from V and 0 bases from J, leaving 12 bases between. Germline lookup yields CDR1 LNHDA and CDR2 SQIVND (reference sequence). The CDR3 runs to 15 residues. In nucleotides, the CDR3 is TGTGCCAGTAGTAAACGACAGATACCTAACTATGGCTACACCTTC. It codes for CASSKRQIPNYGYTF.

Regarding this clone: The sample has other DNA sequences that encode this CDR3 too. The chain has TRBV5-1 and TRBJ1-2; D unresolved. V was pared by 1 base and J by 7 bases, with 8 bases between. Germline loops: CDR1 SGHRS, CDR2 YFSETQ. The CDR3 contains 12 residues. The CDR3 nucleotides are TGCGCCAGCAGCTTGCCCGGGCCTGGCTACACCTTC. Translated, it gives CASSLPGPGYTF.

The genes are TRBV6-1 and TRBJ2-5; TRBD1 agrees at 8 bases. Germline V gene sequence: CDR1 MNHNS, CDR2 SASEGT. Trimming cost V 7 bases and J 4 bases; bases outside gene matches: 5. CDR3 length equals 13 residues. The CDR3 DNA is TGTGCCAGCACTTTTGACAGGGGAGAGACCCAGTACTTC. It codes for CASTFDRGETQYF.

This sequence joins TRBV28 and TRBJ1-1, with no clear D. Germline CDR1 reads MDHEN; CDR2 reads SYDVKM. There are 14 residues in the CDR3. V was pared by 3 bases and J by 0 bases, with 8 bases between. CDR3 in amino acids: CASSLVQLNTEAFF. CDR3 sequence (DNA): TGTGCCAGCAGTTTGGTACAGCTGAACACTGAAGCTTTCTTT.

This clone showed up just once. The genes are TRBV11-3 and TRBJ1-3; D ambiguous. Trimming cost V 1 base and J 0 bases, with 13 bases left between them. There are 17 residues in the CDR3. CDR1 and CDR2 from the germline V gene are SGHNT and YENEEA. The DNA for the CDR3 is TGTGCCAGCAGCTTAGGAAGCCAGAGGAGCTCTGGAAACACCATATATTTT. This translates into CASSLGSQRSSGNTIYF. The full variable domain, its missing parts supplied by reference TRBV11-3 and TRBJ1-3, is EAGVVQSPRYKIIEKKQPVAFWCNPISGHNTLYWYLQNLGQGPELLIRYENEEAVDDSQLPKDRFSAERLKGVDSTLKIQPAELGDSAVYLCASSLGSQRSSGNTIYFGEGSWLTVV.

The V gene is TRBV12-5, the J gene TRBJ2-6; D gene unclear. From germline, CDR1 is LGHNT and CDR2 FRNRAP. Trimming took 1 base from V and 1 from J, leaving 5 bases between them. The CDR3 sequence is 15 residues long. The CDR3 region is CASGLGVSGANVLTF. The CDR3 nucleotides are TGTGCTAGTGGTTTGGGGGTATCTGGGGCCAACGTCCTGACTTTC.

The V call is TRBV19, the J call TRBJ2-3; 16 positions match TRBD2. This CDR3 has 18 amino acids. The germline CDR1 and CDR2 sequences are LNHDA and SQIVND (reference sequence). Losses at the gene ends were 5 bases for V and 1 base for J; bases not matched to a gene: 6. The DNA of the CDR3 is TGTGCCAGTAGTCCCGGGACTAGCGGGGGGGCGGGCACAGATACGCAGTATTTT. Its translation: CASSPGTSGGAGTDTQYF.

J is TRBJ2-2 and V is TRBV19, with 7 positions matching TRBD1. The trim removed 5 bases at V and 1 base at J, leaving 7 bases unmatched. The CDR3 totals 16 residues. Germline CDR1 LNHDA, CDR2 SQIVND (reference sequence). In DNA, the CDR3 is TGTGCCAGTAGTCCCTGGACAGGTCTGAACACCGGGGAGCTGTTTTTT. Translated, it gives CASSPWTGLNTGELFF.